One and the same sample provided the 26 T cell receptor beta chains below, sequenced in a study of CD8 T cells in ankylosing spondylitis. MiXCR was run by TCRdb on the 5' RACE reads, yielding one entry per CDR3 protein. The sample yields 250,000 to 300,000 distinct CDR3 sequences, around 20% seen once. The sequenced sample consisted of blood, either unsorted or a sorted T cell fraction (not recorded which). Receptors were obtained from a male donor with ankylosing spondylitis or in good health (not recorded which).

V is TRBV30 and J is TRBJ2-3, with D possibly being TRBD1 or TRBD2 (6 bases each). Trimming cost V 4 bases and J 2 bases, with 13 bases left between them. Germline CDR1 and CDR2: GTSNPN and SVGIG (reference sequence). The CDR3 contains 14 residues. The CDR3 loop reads CAWNGGRSTDTQYF. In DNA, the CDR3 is TGTGCCTGGAACGGGGGCCGATCCACAGATACGCAGTATTTT.

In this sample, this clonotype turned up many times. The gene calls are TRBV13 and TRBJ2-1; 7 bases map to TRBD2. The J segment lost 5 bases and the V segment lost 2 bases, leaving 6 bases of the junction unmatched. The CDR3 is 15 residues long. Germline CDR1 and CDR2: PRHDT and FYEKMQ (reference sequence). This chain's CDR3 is CASSLPSGDHNEQFF. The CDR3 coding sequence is TGTGCCAGCAGCTTACCTAGCGGTGACCACAATGAGCAGTTCTTC.

CDR3 sequence: CASSLSRSSGNTIYF. The CDR3 DNA is TGTGCCAGCAGCTTGAGCCGGAGCTCTGGAAACACCATATATTTT. V and J are TRBV7-6 and TRBJ1-3, with unresolved D. V was shortened by 3 bases and J by 0 bases, with 9 bases between the two germline ends. The V gene's germline CDR1 is SGHVS and CDR2 FNYEAQ. This CDR3 contains 15 residues.

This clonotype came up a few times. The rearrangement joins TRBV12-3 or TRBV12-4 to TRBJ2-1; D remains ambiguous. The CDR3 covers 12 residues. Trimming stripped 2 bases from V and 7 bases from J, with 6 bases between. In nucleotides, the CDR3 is TGTGCCAGCAGTTTAAGGCCAAATGAGCAGTTCTTC. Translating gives CASSLRPNEQFF.

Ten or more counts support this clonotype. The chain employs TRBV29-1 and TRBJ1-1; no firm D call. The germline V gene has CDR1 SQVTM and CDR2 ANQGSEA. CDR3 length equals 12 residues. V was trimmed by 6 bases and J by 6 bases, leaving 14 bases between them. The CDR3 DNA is TGCAGCGTCGCTCCGCCCGGTCCTGAAGCTTTCTTT. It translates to CSVAPPGPEAFF.

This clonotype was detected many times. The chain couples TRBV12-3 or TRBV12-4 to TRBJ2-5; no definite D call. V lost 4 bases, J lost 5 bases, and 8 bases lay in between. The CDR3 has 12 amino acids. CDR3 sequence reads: CASSYSSETQYF. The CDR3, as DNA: TGTGCCAGCAGTTATAGTTCCGAGACCCAGTACTTC.

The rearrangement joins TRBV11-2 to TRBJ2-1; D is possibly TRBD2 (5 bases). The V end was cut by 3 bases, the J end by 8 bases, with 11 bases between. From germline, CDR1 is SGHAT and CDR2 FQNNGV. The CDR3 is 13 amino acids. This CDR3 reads CASSFTGKDEQFF. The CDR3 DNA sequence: TGTGCCAGCAGCTTTACGGGGAAAGATGAGCAGTTCTTC.

This CDR3 is CASSLSDPGPLAVYNEQFF. In nucleotides, the CDR3 is TGTGCCAGCAGCTTGTCGGACCCGGGCCCTTTAGCGGTTTACAATGAGCAGTTCTTC. The V and J genes are TRBV7-8 and TRBJ2-1; D perhaps matches TRBD2 (6 bases). Germline V gives CDR1 SGHVS, CDR2 FQNEAQ. Trimming cost V 3 bases and J 4 bases, with 25 bases left between them. CDR3 length: 19 amino acids.

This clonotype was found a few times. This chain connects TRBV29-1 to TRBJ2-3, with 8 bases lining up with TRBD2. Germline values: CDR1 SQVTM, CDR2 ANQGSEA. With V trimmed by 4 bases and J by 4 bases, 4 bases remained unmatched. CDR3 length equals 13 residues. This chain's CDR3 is CSVAGRAADTQYF. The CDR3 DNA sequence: TGCAGCGTTGCCGGGAGGGCCGCAGATACGCAGTATTTT.

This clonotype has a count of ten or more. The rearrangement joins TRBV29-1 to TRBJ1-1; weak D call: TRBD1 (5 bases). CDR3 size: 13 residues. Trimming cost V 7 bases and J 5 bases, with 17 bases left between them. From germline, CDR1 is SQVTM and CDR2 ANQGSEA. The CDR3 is CSAQIRDGTEAFF. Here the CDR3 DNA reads TGCAGCGCACAAATCAGGGATGGGACTGAAGCTTTCTTT.

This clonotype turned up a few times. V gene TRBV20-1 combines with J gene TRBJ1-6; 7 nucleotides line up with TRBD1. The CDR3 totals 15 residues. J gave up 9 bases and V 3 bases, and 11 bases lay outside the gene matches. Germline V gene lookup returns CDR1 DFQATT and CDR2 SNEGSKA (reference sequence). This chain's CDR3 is CSARRGQDIGSPLHF. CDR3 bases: TGCAGTGCTAGGAGAGGACAGGATATCGGTTCACCCCTCCACTTT.

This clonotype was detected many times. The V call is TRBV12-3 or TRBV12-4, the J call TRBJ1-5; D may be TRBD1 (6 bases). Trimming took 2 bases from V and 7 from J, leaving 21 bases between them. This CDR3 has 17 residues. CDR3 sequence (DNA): TGTGCCAGCAGTTTAATAGGGGGGCAGGGGATAAACCAGCCCCAGCATTTT. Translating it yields CASSLIGGQGINQPQHF.

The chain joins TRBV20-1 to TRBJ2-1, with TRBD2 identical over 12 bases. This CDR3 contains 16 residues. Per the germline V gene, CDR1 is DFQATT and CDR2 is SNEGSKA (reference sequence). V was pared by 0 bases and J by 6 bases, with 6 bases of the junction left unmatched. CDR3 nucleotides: TGCAGTGCTAGAGAAGCTAGCGGGAGGGTGGGCAATGAGCAGTTCTTC. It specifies CSAREASGRVGNEQFF.

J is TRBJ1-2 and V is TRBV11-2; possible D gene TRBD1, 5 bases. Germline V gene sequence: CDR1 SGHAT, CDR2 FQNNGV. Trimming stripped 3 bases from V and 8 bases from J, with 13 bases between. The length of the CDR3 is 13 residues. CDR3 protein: CASSFRGVAGYTF. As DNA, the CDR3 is TGTGCCAGCAGCTTCCGGGGGGTCGCGGGCTACACCTTC.

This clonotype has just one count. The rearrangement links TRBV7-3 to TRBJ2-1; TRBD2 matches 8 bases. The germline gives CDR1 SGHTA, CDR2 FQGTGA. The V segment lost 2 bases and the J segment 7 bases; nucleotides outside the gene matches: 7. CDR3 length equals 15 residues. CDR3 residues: CASSLGAGGDNEQFF. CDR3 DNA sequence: TGTGCCAGCAGCTTAGGGGCGGGAGGAGATAATGAGCAGTTCTTC.

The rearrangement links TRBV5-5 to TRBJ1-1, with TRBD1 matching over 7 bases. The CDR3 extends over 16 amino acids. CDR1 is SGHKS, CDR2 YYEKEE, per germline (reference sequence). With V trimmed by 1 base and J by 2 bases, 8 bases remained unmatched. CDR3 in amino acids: CASSLSGTEVNTEAFF. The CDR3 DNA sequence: TGTGCCAGCAGCTTGTCCGGGACAGAGGTTAACACTGAAGCTTTCTTT.

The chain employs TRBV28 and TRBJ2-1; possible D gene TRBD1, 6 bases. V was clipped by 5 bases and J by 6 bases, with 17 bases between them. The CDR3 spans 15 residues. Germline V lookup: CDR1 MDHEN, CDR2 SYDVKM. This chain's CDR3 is CASSQNRDLTNEQFF. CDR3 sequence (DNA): TGTGCCAGCAGTCAAAACAGGGACCTAACCAATGAGCAGTTCTTC.

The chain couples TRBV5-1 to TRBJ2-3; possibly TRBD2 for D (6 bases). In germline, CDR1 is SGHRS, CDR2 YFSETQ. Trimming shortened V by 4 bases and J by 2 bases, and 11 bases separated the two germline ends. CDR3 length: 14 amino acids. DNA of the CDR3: TGCGCCAGCAGCGACGGGGGAGCCACAGATACGCAGTATTTT. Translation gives CASSDGGATDTQYF.

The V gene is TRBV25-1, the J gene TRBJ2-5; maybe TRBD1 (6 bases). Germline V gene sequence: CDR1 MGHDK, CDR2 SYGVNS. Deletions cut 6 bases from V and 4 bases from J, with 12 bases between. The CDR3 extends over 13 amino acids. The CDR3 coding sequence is TGTGCCAGCAGGAATACAGGGTCAGAGACCCAGTACTTC. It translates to CASRNTGSETQYF.

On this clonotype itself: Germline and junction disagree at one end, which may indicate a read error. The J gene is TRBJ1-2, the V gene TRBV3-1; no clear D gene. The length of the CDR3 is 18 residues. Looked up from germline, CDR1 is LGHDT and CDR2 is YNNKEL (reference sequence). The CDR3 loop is CACSQDRGVPRPNYGYTF. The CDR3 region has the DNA TGTGCCTGCAGCCAAGATCGTGGGGTCCCGAGACCTAACTATGGCTACACCTTC.

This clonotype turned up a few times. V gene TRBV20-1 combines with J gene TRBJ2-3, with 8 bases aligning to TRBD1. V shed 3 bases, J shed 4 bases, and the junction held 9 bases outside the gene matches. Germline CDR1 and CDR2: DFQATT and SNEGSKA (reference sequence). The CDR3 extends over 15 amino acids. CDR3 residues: CSASGAGGESDTQYF. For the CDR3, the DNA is TGCAGTGCTAGTGGGGCAGGGGGCGAATCAGATACGCAGTATTTT.

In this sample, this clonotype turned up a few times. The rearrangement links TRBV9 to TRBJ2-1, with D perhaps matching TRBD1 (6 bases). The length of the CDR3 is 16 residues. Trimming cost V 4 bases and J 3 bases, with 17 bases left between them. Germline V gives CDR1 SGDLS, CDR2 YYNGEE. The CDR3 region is CASSPLGHWGYNEQFF. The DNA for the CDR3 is TGTGCCAGCAGCCCTCTGGGACATTGGGGCTACAATGAGCAGTTCTTC. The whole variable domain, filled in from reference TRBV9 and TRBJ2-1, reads DSGVTQTPKHLITATGQRVTLRCSPRSGDLSVYWYQQSLDQGLQFLIQYYNGEERAKGNILERFSAQQFPDLHSELNLSSLELGDSALYFCASSPLGHWGYNEQFFGPGTRLTVL.

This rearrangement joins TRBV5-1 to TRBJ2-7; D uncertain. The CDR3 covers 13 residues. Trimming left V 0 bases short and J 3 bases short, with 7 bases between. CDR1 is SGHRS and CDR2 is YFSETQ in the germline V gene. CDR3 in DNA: TGCGCCAGCAGCTTGGGCCTAGACTACGAGCAGTACGTC. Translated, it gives CASSLGLDYEQYV.

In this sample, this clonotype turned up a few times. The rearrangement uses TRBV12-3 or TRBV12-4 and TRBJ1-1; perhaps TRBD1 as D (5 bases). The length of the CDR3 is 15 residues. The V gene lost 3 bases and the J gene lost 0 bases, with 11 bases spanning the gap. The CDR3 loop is CASSFEGGVNTEAFF. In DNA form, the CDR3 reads TGTGCCAGCAGTTTCGAGGGAGGGGTGAACACTGAAGCTTTCTTT.

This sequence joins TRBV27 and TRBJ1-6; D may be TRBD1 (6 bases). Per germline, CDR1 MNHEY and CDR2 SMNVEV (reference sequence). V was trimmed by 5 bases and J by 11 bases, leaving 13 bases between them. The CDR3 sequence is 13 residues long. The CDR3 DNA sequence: TGTGCCAGCAGTGACACAGGGTTTCCACCCCTCCACTTT. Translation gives CASSDTGFPPLHF.

The CDR3 nucleotides are TGCGCCAGCAGCCAAGTGGGTTTTGGACGGCCCCAGCATTTT. Translating it yields CASSQVGFGRPQHF. This rearrangement joins TRBV4-1 to TRBJ1-5, with D unresolved. Looked up from germline, CDR1 is MGHRA and CDR2 is YSYEKL. The CDR3 is 14 residues long. V lost 1 base, J lost 9 bases, and 13 bases lay in between.